This entry lists 32 T cell receptor beta chains sequenced from one sample in a study of blood T cells in healthy people across ages. Combining a sample-barcoded 5' primer with a J-beta primer mix, a second PCR ran for roughly 6 to 12 cycles. One entry per CDR3 protein results from TCRdb running MiXCR on the 5' RACE reads. The sample includes about 620,000 distinct CDR3 sequences, roughly 20% of them seen just once. The sequencing sample was made of blood. These receptors were obtained from a man aged 65-85 years in good health.

This clonotype has just a few counts. At one end, the junction sequence differs from germline, possibly due to a read error. The V and J genes are TRBV3-1 and TRBJ2-3; 7 bases are shared with TRBD2. This CDR3 spans 16 amino acids. Germline values: CDR1 LGHDT, CDR2 YNNKEL (reference sequence). The CDR3 bases are TGTGCCAGCAGCCAAGAAATCCCGGGACTAACAGATACGCAGTACTTT. Amino acid sequence: CASSQEIPGLTDTQYF.

This clonotype was observed at least ten times. The rearrangement joins TRBV21-1 to TRBJ2-5. TRBV21-1 is listed as a pseudogene. The CDR3 is 15 residues long. CDR3 coding DNA: TGTGCCAGCAACCCGAAACAGATTTCTCAAGAGACCCAGTACTTC. Protein product: CASNPKQISQETQYF.

The J gene is TRBJ1-4, the V gene TRBV28; D gene unclear. The CDR3 consists of 13 residues. CDR1 is MDHEN, CDR2 SYDVKM, per germline. The germline V and J ends were trimmed by 7 bases and 7 bases, with 13 bases remaining between them. CDR3 protein: CASNFGVREKLFF. The DNA for the CDR3 is TGTGCCAGCAACTTCGGGGTTCGTGAAAAACTGTTTTTT.

The chain joins TRBV20-1 to TRBJ2-5; tentative D call: TRBD1 (6 bases). The J call may be faulty, since TRBJ2-1 better matches the DNA end. Germline V gene lookup returns CDR1 DFQATT and CDR2 SNEGSKA (reference sequence). This CDR3 is 13 amino acids long. The chain's CDR3 is CSARPGHLDEQFF. CDR3 nucleotide sequence: TGCAGTGCTAGACCGGGACATTTGGATGAGCAGTTCTTC.

In its sample, this clonotype was seen a few times. The CDR3 DNA reads as TGTGCCAGCAGCTTAACACAGGGAGAGACCCAGTACTTC. It codes for CASSLTQGETQYF. The V gene is TRBV7-3, the J gene TRBJ2-5; maybe TRBD1 (6 bases). Trimming shortened V by 0 bases and J by 4 bases, and 6 bases separated the two germline ends. In germline, CDR1 is SGHTA, CDR2 FQGTGA. This CDR3 has 13 amino acids.

The chain uses TRBV14 and TRBJ1-2, with unresolved D. There are 14 residues in the CDR3. The V end lost 0 bases, the J end lost 4 bases, and 9 bases lay between the germline ends. Germline CDR1 reads SGHDN; CDR2 reads FVKESK. CDR3 loop: CASSQEAGGYGYTF. CDR3 DNA sequence: TGTGCCAGCAGCCAAGAGGCTGGAGGCTATGGCTACACCTTC.

On this clonotype: A junction boundary mismatches the germline segment, possibly from a read error. V and J are TRBV7-2 and TRBJ2-5, with 8 bases aligning to TRBD2. The J call may be faulty, since TRBJ2-1 better matches the DNA end. Germline CDR1 SGHTA, CDR2 FQGNSA. CDR3 length: 16 residues. This chain's CDR3 is CASSLGWGTRGNEQFF. CDR3 DNA sequence: TGTGCCAGCAGCTTAGGATGGGGGACTAGAGGTAATGAACAGTTCTTC.

V usage is TRBV9 and J usage is TRBJ2-7, with 10 bases identical to TRBD2. Judging by the DNA end, TRBJ2-1 fits better; the J call may be wrong. The CDR3 consists of 17 residues. Germline loops: CDR1 SGDLS, CDR2 YYNGEE. The CDR3 region is CASSVRFGSSGSNEQFF. DNA for the CDR3: TGTGCCAGCAGCGTACGATTCGGGTCTAGCGGGAGCAATGAGCAGTTCTTC.

The V gene is TRBV20-1, the J gene TRBJ2-3, with TRBD1 identical over 9 bases. CDR3 length: 18 residues. The germline gives CDR1 DFQATT, CDR2 SNEGSKA (reference sequence). The V segment lost 3 bases and the J segment 2 bases; nucleotides outside the gene matches: 15. CDR3 protein: CSARTGTGIFRPTDTQYF. The DNA for the CDR3 is TGCAGTGCTAGGACCGGGACAGGGATTTTTAGGCCCACAGATACGCAGTATTTT.

J is TRBJ2-2 and V is TRBV6-6; D is possibly TRBD2 (5 bases). The V gene lost 6 bases and the J gene lost 0 bases, with 14 bases spanning the gap. CDR3 size: 16 residues. Germline CDR1 and CDR2: MNHNY and SVGAGI (reference sequence). The chain's CDR3 is CASRLDRISNTGELFF. Here the CDR3 DNA reads TGTGCCAGCAGACTAGACCGCATATCGAACACCGGGGAGCTGTTTTTT.

This clonotype was counted only a few times. In DNA form, the CDR3 reads TGTGCCAGCAGTAAGGACGTCAGCGCGAACACTGAAGCTTTCTTT. Residues: CASSKDVSANTEAFF. V gene TRBV2 combines with J gene TRBJ1-1; the D is unclear. CDR3 length equals 15 residues. The germline V gene encodes CDR1 SNHLY and CDR2 FYNNEI. The V end was cut by 5 bases, the J end by 1 base, with 14 bases between.

The J gene is TRBJ2-4, the V gene TRBV7-2, with D possibly matching TRBD1 (6 bases). Germline CDR1 and CDR2: SGHTA and FQGNSA. V lost 1 base and J 0 bases, leaving 13 bases between the germline ends. This CDR3 region has 17 residues. CDR3: CASSLGHGTPAKNIQYF. For the CDR3, the DNA is TGTGCCAGCAGCTTAGGGCATGGGACACCAGCCAAAAACATTCAGTACTTC.

This clonotype was counted only a few times. The gene calls are TRBV25-1 and TRBJ1-4; the D gene is possibly TRBD1 (6 bases). V was trimmed by 1 base and J by 5 bases, leaving 14 bases between them. The CDR3 runs 16 residues. Germline loops: CDR1 MGHDK, CDR2 SYGVNS. CDR3 amino acids: CASSESPGTPNEKLFF. The CDR3 DNA reads TGTGCCAGCAGTGAATCTCCCGGGACACCGAATGAAAAACTGTTTTTT.

V is TRBV12-3 or TRBV12-4 and J is TRBJ1-5; tentative D call: TRBD1 (5 bases). V shed 5 bases and J shed 5 bases, with 13 bases lying between them. The CDR3 is made up of 14 amino acids. CDR3 amino acids: CASSPGARYQPQHF. CDR3 DNA: TGTGCCAGCAGTCCCGGGGCCAGATATCAGCCCCAGCATTTT.

The chain joins TRBV19 to TRBJ2-1; possibly TRBD1 or TRBD2 for D (5 bases each). The CDR3 has 14 amino acids. The germline gives CDR1 LNHDA, CDR2 SQIVND (reference sequence). V dropped 3 bases and J dropped 4 bases, with 10 bases sitting between them. The CDR3, as DNA: TGTGCCAGTAGTATCCTGGGACCATACAATGAGCAGTTCTTC. This sequence encodes CASSILGPYNEQFF.

This chain joins TRBV5-5 and TRBJ2-1, with D unclear. The J call may be mistaken, given a closer DNA end match to TRBJ2-5. Germline V CDR1 and CDR2: SGHKS, YYEKEE (reference sequence). This CDR3 region has 14 residues. The CDR3 DNA is TGTGCCAGCAGCTTCAACCGGGCCCAAGAGACCCAGTACTTC. It translates to CASSFNRAQETQYF.

This sequence joins TRBV4-1 and TRBJ2-5; 8 positions agree with TRBD2. CDR3 length equals 17 residues. The J segment lost 4 bases and the V segment lost 2 bases, leaving 12 bases of the junction unmatched. Germline values: CDR1 MGHRA, CDR2 YSYEKL. The CDR3 nucleotides read TGCGCCAGCAGCCAACCCACTAGCGGTCAGAGGCGAGAGACCCAGTACTTC. As protein: CASSQPTSGQRRETQYF.

This clonotype was counted between two and nine times. This chain joins TRBV21-1 and TRBJ1-2. TRBV21-1 is a documented pseudogene. The CDR3 runs 15 residues. This CDR3 is CASSRRRGGCDGYTF. CDR3 nucleotide sequence: TGTGCCAGCAGCCGCCGGAGGGGTGGCTGTGATGGCTACACCTTC.

This clonotype was found a few times. The J gene is TRBJ2-1, the V gene TRBV20-1, with unresolved D. Gene TRBJ2-5 matches the end of the DNA better, so the J call may be wrong. The CDR3 is 13 residues long. CDR1 and CDR2 (germline): DFQATT, SNEGSKA (reference sequence). CDR3 DNA: TGCAGTGCTAACCTGGGGTCTGCAGAGACCCAGTACTTC. It is translated as CSANLGSAETQYF.

The rearrangement uses TRBV20-1 and TRBJ1-2; no clear D. V was clipped by 3 bases and J by 3 bases, with 8 bases between them. Germline CDR1 and CDR2: DFQATT and SNEGSKA (reference sequence). The CDR3 consists of 12 residues. The CDR3 reads CSARPGDYGYTF. The CDR3 bases are TGCAGTGCTAGGCCGGGAGACTATGGCTACACCTTC.

CDR3 protein: CASKREQETQYF. DNA for the CDR3: TGTGCCAGCAAGCGGGAACAGGAGACCCAGTACTTC. J is TRBJ2-5 and V is TRBV2, with 7 bases matching TRBD2. V was clipped by 7 bases and J by 5 bases; unmatched bases: 4. Germline V gene data show CDR1 as SNHLY and CDR2 as FYNNEI. The CDR3 is 12 residues long. The variable domain in full, completed from reference TRBV2 and TRBJ2-5, reads EPEVTQTPSHQVTQMGQEVILRCVPISNHLYFYWYRQILGQKVEFLVSFYNNEISEKSEIFDDQFSVERPDGSNFTLKIRSTKLEDSAMYFCASKREQETQYFGPGTRLLVL.

This clonotype turned up a few times. This chain links TRBV6-5 with TRBJ1-1; the D gene is possibly TRBD1 (6 bases). Germline V lookup: CDR1 MNHEY, CDR2 SVGAGI. Trimming removed 6 bases at V and 4 bases at J, with 15 bases between. This CDR3 has 14 amino acids. CDR3 amino acids: CASRTGQLGTEAFF. The CDR3 DNA is TGTGCCAGCAGAACGGGACAACTGGGCACTGAAGCTTTCTTT.

The chain carries TRBV15 and TRBJ2-5; D is unresolved. The J call may be wrong; the DNA end is better matched by TRBJ2-7. Germline CDR1 is LNHNV and CDR2 is YYDKDF (reference sequence). The CDR3 is 14 residues long. The CDR3 nucleotides are TGTGCCACCAGCAGAGATGGGCCCTCCTACGAGCAGTACTTC. It specifies CATSRDGPSYEQYF.

Worth noting for this clonotype: Compared with germline, one end of the junction differs, possibly owing to a read error. The V and J genes are TRBV10-3 and TRBJ2-7; 8 bases fit TRBD1. Germline lookup yields CDR1 ENHRY and CDR2 SYGVKD. The CDR3 is 13 residues long. The CDR3: CGISKGQDYEQYF. DNA of the CDR3: TGTGGCATCAGTAAGGGACAGGACTACGAGCAGTACTTC.

This clonotype was counted a few times. The chain combines TRBV9 with TRBJ2-5, with 7 bases lining up with TRBD2. The J call may be in error: the DNA end matches TRBJ2-7 better. The CDR3 is made up of 14 amino acids. Germline lookup yields CDR1 SGDLS and CDR2 YYNGEE. The CDR3 here is CASSVGRVGYEQYF. The DNA for the CDR3 is TGTGCCAGCAGCGTTGGGAGGGTGGGTTACGAGCAGTACTTC.

V usage is TRBV5-1 and J usage is TRBJ1-2; 10 bases align to TRBD1. Trimming removed 4 bases from V and 7 bases from J; junction bases left unmatched: 7. CDR3 length: 14 amino acids. Per the germline V gene, CDR1 is SGHRS and CDR2 is YFSETQ. The DNA for the CDR3 is TGCGCCAGCAGCGTTAACCGGGACAGGGGTGGCTACACCTTC. Translating it yields CASSVNRDRGGYTF. Looking up the rest from reference TRBV5-1 and TRBJ1-2 gives the full variable domain: KAGVTQTPRYLIKTRGQQVTLSCSPISGHRSVSWYQQTPGQGLQFLFEYFSETQRNKGNFPGRFSGRQFSNSRSEMNVSTLELGDSALYLCASSVNRDRGGYTFGSGTRLTVV.

There are a few counts of this clonotype. The rearrangement uses TRBV12-3 or TRBV12-4 and TRBJ2-7; a possible D gene is TRBD1 (6 bases). CDR3 length equals 11 residues. V was clipped by 6 bases and J by 6 bases, with 9 bases between them. The CDR3 is CASRSTGEQYF. The CDR3 bases are TGTGCCAGCAGATCGACAGGCGAGCAGTACTTC.

J is TRBJ2-4 and V is TRBV6-2 or TRBV6-3; 11 nucleotides align to TRBD1. Germline-derived CDR1 and CDR2 are MNHEY and SVGEGT. Trimming at V came to 4 bases and at J to 3 bases, leaving 11 bases not matched to a gene. CDR3 length: 18 residues. The CDR3 reads CASSFNRTGGGGKNIQYF. Written as DNA, the CDR3 is TGTGCCAGCAGTTTCAACCGGACAGGGGGCGGAGGCAAAAACATTCAGTACTTC.

This clonotype occurred many times. The gene calls are TRBV7-3 and TRBJ2-5; D is possibly TRBD1 (6 bases). Deletions cut 0 bases from V and 4 bases from J, with 12 bases between. Germline lookup yields CDR1 SGHTA and CDR2 FQGTGA. The CDR3 consists of 15 residues. The CDR3 bases are TGTGCCAGCAGCTTAACAGGACAGTTTTTAGAGACCCAGTACTTC. Its protein product is CASSLTGQFLETQYF.

Worth noting for this clonotype: A much more abundant neighbour one base away suggests this may be a read error. The chain joins TRBV20-1 to TRBJ2-7, with D hard to call. This CDR3 has 12 amino acids. Looked up from germline, CDR1 is DFQATT and CDR2 is SNEGSKA (reference sequence). V was clipped by 3 bases and J by 0 bases, with 6 bases between them. CDR3 DNA: TGCAGTGCTAGCTGGAGCTCCTACGAGCAGTACTTC. It codes for CSASWSSYEQYF.

The V gene is TRBV14, the J gene TRBJ2-7; TRBD2 agrees at 9 bases. The CDR3 consists of 18 residues. Germline CDR1 SGHDN, CDR2 FVKESK. The V segment lost 4 bases and the J segment 1 base; nucleotides outside the gene matches: 14. Written as DNA, the CDR3 is TGTGCCAGCAGCCTCGTCCCTCCCATTAGCGGGAGTTCCTACGAGCAGTACTTC. As protein: CASSLVPPISGSSYEQYF.

This clonotype was found many times. The chain joins TRBV4-2 to TRBJ2-3; D is perhaps TRBD1 (6 bases). CDR1 is LGHNA, CDR2 YNFKEQ, per germline. Trimming shortened V by 1 base and J by 1 base, and 15 bases separated the two germline ends. The CDR3 runs to 17 residues. CDR3 in amino acids: CASSQVVTGIGTDTQYF. As DNA, the CDR3 is TGTGCCAGCAGCCAAGTTGTAACAGGGATAGGCACAGATACGCAGTATTTT.